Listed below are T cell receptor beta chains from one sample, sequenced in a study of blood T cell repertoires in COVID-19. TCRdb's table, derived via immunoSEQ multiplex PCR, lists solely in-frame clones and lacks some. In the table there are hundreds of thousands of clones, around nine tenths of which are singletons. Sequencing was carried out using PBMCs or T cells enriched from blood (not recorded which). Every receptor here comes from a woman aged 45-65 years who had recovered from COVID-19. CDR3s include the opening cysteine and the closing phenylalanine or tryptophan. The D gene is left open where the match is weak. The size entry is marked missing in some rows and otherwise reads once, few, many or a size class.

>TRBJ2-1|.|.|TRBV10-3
CAIREGSSYNEQFF
TGTGCCATCAGAGAGGGGAGCTCCTACAATGAGCAGTTCTTC
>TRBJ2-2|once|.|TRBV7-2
CASSLFQGSTGELFF
TGTGCCAGCAGCTTATTTCAGGGAAGCACCGGGGAGCTGTTTTTT
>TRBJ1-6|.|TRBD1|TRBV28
CASSRGQGSNSPLHF
TGTGCCAGCAGCCGCGGACAGGGGAGTAATTCACCCCTCCACTTT
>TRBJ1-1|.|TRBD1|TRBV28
CASIRDSAKTEAFF
TGTGCCAGCATCCGGGACAGCGCAAAGACTGAAGCTTTCTTT
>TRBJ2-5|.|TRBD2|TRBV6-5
CASSPGLAVRETQYF
TGTGCCAGCAGTCCGGGACTAGCGGTTCGAGAGACCCAGTACTTC
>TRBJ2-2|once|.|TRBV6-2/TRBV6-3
CASSKTANTGELFF
TGTGCCAGCAGTAAGACAGCGAACACCGGGGAGCTGTTTTTT
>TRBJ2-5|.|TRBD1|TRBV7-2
CASSFLRGQETQYF
TGTGCCAGCAGCTTTTTAAGGGGGCAGGAGACCCAGTACTTC
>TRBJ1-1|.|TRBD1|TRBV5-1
CASSLQGGNTEAFF
TGCGCCAGCAGCTTGCAGGGGGGGAACACTGAAGCTTTCTTT
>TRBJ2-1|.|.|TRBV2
CASSGLGLHNEQFF
TGTGCCAGCAGTGGACTAGGGCTCCACAATGAGCAGTTCTTC
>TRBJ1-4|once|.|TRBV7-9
CASSNSATNEKLFF
TGTGCCAGCAGCAACAGTGCAACTAATGAAAAACTGTTTTTT
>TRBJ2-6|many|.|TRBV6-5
CASSYEGSGANVLTF
TGTGCCAGCAGTTACGAGGGATCCGGGGCCAACGTCCTGACTTTC